This T cell receptor (beta chain) was found in a study of T cells in localized non-small cell lung cancer. Germline V gene lookup returns CDR1 SGDLS and CDR2 YYNGEE. V dropped 0 bases and J dropped 2; count of bases not matched to a gene: 2. This CDR3 has 15 residues. Assay: immunoSEQ multiplex PCR; the TCRdb copy retains only in-frame clones and omits some. The sample holds approximately 1,500 clones; 20% are singletons and the top ten take approximately 13%. Sequenced here: lung tumor tissue, sampled before any cancer treatment. The chain carries TRBV9 and TRBJ2-3; 8 bases are shared with TRBD1. The TCR was taken from a female donor of 60 years or more with stage II lung adenocarcinoma. The CDR3 sequence: CASSVGTGITDTQYF. CDR3 sequence (DNA): TGTGCCAGCAGCGTAGGGACAGGGATCACAGATACGCAGTATTTT.